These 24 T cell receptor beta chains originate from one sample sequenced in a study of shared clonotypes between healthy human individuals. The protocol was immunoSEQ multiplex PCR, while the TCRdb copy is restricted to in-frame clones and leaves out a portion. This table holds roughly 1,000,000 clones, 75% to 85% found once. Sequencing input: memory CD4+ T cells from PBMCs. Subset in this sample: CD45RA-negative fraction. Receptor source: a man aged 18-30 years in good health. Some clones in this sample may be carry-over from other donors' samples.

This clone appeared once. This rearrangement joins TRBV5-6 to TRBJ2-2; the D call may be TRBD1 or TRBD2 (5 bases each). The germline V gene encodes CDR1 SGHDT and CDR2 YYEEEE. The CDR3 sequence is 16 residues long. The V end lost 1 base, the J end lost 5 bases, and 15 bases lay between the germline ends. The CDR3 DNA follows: TGTGCCAGCAGCTTGCGGGGCAGGGAGACGACCGGGGAGCTGTTTTTT. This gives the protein CASSLRGRETTGELFF.

CDR3 sequence (DNA): TGTGCCAGCAGCACCGGACTAGCGGGGAACCAAGAGACCCAGTACTTC. It codes for CASSTGLAGNQETQYF. The chain carries TRBV7-2 and TRBJ2-5; 12 nucleotides align to TRBD2. The CDR3 is made up of 16 amino acids. V was pared by 5 bases and J by 0 bases, with 4 bases of the junction left unmatched. Germline V lookup: CDR1 SGHTA, CDR2 FQGNSA.

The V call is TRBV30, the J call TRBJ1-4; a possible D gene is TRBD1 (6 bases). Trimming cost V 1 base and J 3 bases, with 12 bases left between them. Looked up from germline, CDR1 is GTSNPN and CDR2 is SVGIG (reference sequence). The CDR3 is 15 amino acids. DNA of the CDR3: TGTGCCTGGAGTGCCACAGGGATCTCTAATGAAAAACTGTTTTTT. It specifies CAWSATGISNEKLFF.

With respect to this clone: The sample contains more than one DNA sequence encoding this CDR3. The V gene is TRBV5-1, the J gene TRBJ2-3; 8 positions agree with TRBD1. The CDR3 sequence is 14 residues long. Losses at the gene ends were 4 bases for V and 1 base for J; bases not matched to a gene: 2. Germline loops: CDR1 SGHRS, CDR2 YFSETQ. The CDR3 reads CASSPTGGTDTQYF. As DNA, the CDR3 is TGCGCCAGCAGCCCGACAGGGGGCACAGATACGCAGTATTTT.

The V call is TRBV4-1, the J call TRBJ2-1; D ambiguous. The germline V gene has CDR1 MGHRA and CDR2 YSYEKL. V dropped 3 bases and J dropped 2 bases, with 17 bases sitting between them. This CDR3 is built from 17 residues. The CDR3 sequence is CASSQETTAGPYNEQFF. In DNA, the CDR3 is TGCGCCAGCAGCCAGGAAACTACCGCTGGGCCCTACAATGAGCAGTTCTTC.

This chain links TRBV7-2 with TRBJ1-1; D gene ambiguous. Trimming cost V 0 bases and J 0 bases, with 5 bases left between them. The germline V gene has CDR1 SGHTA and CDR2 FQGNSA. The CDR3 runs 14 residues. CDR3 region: CASSLAIVNTEAFF. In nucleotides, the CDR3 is TGTGCCAGCAGCTTAGCCATAGTGAACACTGAAGCTTTCTTT.

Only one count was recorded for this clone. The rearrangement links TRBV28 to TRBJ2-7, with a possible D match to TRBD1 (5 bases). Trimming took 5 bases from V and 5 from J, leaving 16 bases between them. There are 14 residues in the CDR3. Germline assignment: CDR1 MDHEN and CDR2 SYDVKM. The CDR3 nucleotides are TGTGCCAGCAGTGAACAGGTGGGGTTCAACGAGCAGTACTTC. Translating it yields CASSEQVGFNEQYF.

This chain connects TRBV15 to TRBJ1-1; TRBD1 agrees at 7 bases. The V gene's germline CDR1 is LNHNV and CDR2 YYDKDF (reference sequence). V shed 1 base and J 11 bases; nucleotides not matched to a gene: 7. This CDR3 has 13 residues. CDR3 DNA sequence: TGTGCCACCAGCAGAGCCAGGACAGGAGGGGCTTTCTTT. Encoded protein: CATSRARTGGAFF.

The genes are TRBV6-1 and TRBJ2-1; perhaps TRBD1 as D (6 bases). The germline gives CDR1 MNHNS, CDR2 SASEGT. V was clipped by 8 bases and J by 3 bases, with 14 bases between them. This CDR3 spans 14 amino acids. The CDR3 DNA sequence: TGTGCCAGCCGGCAGGGACAAAACTACAATGAGCAGTTCTTC. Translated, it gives CASRQGQNYNEQFF.

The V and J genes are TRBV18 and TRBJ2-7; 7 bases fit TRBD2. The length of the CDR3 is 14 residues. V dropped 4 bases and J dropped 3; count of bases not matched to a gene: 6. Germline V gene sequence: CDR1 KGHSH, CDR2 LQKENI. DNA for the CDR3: TGTGCCAGCTCACTCCGGGACTACAACTACGAGCAGTACTTC. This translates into CASSLRDYNYEQYF.

The CDR3 DNA reads as TGTGCCAGCAGTAATAGTTTGACAGCTAACTATGGCTACACCTTC. It encodes CASSNSLTANYGYTF. The V call is TRBV6-1, the J call TRBJ1-2; a weak D match, TRBD1 (5 bases). Germline assignment: CDR1 MNHNS and CDR2 SASEGT. Trimming pared 5 bases from V and 0 bases from J, leaving 13 bases between. The CDR3 is made up of 15 amino acids.

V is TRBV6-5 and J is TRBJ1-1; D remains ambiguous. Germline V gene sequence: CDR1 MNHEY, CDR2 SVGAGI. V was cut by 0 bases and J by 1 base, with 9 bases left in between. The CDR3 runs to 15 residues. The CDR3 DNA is TGTGCCAGCAGTTACTCGTGGAGCAGGAACACTGAAGCTTTCTTT. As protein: CASSYSWSRNTEAFF.

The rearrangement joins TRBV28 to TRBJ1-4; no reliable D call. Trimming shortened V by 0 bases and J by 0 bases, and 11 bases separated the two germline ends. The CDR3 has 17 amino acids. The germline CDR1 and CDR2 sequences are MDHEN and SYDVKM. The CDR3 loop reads CASSLWAGATTNEKLFF. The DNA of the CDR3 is TGTGCCAGCAGTTTATGGGCTGGCGCGACAACTAATGAAAAACTGTTTTTT.

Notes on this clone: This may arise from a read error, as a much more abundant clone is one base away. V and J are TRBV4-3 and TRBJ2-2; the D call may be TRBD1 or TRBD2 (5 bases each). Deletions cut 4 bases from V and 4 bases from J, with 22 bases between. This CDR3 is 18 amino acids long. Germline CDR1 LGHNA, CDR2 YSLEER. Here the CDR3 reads CASSRDPPLGGSTGELFF. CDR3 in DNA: TGCGCCAGCAGCCGAGACCCACCCCTTGGGGGATCCACCGGGGAGCTGTTTTTT.

The CDR3 loop is CASSLAPEAEKLFF. The CDR3 region has the DNA TGCGCCAGCAGCTTGGCTCCGGAAGCTGAAAAACTGTTTTTT. This chain joins TRBV5-1 and TRBJ1-4, with unresolved D. With 0 bases removed from V and 7 bases from J, the gap between germline ends came to 10 bases. CDR3 length: 14 amino acids. Germline V lookup: CDR1 SGHRS, CDR2 YFSETQ.

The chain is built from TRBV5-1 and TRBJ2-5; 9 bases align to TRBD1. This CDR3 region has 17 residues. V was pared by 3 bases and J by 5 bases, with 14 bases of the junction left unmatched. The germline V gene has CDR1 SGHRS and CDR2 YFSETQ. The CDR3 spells CASSSDMTGGRGETQYF. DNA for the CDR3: TGCGCCAGCAGCTCCGACATGACAGGGGGTCGTGGGGAGACCCAGTACTTC.

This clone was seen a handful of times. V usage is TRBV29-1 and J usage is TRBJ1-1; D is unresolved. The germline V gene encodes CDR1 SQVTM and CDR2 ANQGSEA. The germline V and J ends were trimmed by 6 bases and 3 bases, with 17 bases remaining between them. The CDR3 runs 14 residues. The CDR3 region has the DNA TGCAGCGTGGTGGCTCAGCGGCCCGACACTGAAGCTTTCTTT. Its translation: CSVVAQRPDTEAFF.

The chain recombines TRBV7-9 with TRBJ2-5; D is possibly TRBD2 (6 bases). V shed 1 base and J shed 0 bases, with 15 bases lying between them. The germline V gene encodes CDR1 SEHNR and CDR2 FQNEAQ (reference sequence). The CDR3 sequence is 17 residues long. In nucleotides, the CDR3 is TGTGCCAGCAGCTTAGTGTTGTCTAGCGTGTACCAAGAGACCCAGTACTTC. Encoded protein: CASSLVLSSVYQETQYF.

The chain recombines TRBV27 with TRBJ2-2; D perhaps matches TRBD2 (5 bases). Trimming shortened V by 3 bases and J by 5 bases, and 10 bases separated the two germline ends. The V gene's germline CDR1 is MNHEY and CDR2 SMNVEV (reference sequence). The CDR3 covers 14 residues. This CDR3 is CASSFTSVTGELFF. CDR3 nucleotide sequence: TGTGCCAGCAGTTTTACTAGTGTGACCGGGGAGCTGTTTTTT.

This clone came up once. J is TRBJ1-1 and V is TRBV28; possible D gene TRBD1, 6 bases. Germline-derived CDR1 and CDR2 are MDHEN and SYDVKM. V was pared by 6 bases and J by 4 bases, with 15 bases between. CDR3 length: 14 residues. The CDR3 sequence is CASRGGYRATEAFF. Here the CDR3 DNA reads TGTGCCAGCAGAGGTGGCTACAGGGCCACTGAAGCTTTCTTT.

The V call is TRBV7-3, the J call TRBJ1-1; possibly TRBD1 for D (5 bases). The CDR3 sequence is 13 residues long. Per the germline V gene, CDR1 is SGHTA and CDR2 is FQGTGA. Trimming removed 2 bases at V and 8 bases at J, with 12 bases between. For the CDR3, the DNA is TGTGCCAGCAGCTTAGGACTTGGACAAGAAGCTTTCTTT. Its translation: CASSLGLGQEAFF. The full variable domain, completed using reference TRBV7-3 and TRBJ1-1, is GAGVSQTPSNKVTEKGKYVELRCDPISGHTALYWYRQSLGQGPEFLIYFQGTGAADDSGLPNDRFFAVRPEGSVSTLKIQRTERGDSAVYLCASSLGLGQEAFFGQGTRLTVV.

In DNA, the CDR3 is TGTGCCAGCACGGACGTAGGGGGCAGTGGTAATGAAAAACTGTTTTTT. Residues: CASTDVGGSGNEKLFF. V usage is TRBV28 and J usage is TRBJ1-4; TRBD1 agrees at 7 bases. Unmatched junction bases numbered 12, after V lost 7 bases and J lost 4 bases. Germline lookup yields CDR1 MDHEN and CDR2 SYDVKM. The CDR3 covers 16 residues.

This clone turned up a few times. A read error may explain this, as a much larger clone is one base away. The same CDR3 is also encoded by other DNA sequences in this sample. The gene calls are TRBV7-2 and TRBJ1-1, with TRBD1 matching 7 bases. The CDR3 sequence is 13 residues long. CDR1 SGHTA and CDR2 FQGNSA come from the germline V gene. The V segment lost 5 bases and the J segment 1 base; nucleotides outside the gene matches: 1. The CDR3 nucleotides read TGTGCCAGCAGCCGACAGGGGAACACTGAAGCTTTCTTT. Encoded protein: CASSRQGNTEAFF.

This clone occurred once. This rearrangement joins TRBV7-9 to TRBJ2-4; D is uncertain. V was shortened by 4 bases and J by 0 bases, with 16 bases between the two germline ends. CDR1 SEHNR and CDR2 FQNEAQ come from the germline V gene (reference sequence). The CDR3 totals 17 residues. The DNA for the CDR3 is TGTGCCAGCAGCTCCGGGTCCACCCTCCTAGCCAAAAACATTCAGTACTTC. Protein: CASSSGSTLLAKNIQYF.